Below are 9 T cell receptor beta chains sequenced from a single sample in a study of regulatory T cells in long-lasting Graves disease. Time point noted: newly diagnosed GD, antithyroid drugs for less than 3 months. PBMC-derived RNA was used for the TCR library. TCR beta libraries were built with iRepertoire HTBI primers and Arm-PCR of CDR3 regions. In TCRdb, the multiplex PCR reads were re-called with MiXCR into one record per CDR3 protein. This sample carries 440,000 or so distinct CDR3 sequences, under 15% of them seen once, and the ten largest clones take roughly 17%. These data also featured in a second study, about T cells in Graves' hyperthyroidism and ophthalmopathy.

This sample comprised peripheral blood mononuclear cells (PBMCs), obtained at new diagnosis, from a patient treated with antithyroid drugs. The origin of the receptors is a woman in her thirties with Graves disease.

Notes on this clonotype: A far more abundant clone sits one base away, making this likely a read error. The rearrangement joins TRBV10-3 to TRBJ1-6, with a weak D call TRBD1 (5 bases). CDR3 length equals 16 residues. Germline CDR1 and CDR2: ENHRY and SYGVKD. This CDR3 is CASSEGLGVGNSPLHF. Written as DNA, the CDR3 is TGTGCCAGCAGTGAAGGTCTAGGGGTTGGAAATTCACCCCTCCACTTT.

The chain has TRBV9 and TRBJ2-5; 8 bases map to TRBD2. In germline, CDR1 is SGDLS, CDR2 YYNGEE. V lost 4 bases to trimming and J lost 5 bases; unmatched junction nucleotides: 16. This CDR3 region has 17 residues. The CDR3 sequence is CASSTRRGGDLMETQYF. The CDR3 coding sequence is TGTGCCAGCAGCACCCGCCGGGGGGGGGATTTGATGGAGACCCAGTACTTC.

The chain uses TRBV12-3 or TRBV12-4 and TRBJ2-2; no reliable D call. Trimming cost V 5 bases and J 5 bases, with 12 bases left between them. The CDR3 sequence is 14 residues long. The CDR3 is CASSMTRRTGELFF. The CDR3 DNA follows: TGTGCCAGCAGTATGACGCGTAGGACCGGGGAGCTGTTTTTT.

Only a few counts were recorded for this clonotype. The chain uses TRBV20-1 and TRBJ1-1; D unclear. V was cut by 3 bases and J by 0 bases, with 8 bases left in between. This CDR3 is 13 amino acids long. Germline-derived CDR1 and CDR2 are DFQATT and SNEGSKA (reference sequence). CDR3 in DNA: TGCAGTGCTAGCGATGACTTGAACACTGAAGCTTTCTTT. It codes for CSASDDLNTEAFF.

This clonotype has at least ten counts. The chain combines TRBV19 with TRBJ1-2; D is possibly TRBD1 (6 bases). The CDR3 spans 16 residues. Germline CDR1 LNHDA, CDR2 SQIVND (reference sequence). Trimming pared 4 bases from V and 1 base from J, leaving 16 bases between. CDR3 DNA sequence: TGTGCCAGTAGTAGGTTCCCGACAGGACATAACTATGGCTACACCTTC. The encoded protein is CASSRFPTGHNYGYTF. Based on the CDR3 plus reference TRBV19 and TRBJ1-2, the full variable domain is DGGITQSPKYLFRKEGQNVTLSCEQNLNHDAMYWYRQDPGQGLRLIYYSQIVNDFQKGDIAEGYSVSREKKESFPLTVTSAQKNPTAFYLCASSRFPTGHNYGYTFGSGTRLTVV.

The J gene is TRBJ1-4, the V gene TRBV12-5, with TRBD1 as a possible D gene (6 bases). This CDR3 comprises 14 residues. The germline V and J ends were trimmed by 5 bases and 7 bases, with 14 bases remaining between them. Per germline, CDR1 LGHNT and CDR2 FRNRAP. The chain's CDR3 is CASGPTGSSEKLFF. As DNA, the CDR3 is TGTGCTAGTGGTCCAACAGGGAGTTCTGAAAAACTGTTTTTT.

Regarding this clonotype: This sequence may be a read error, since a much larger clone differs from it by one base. The CDR3: CSARLLAGASYNEQYF. CDR3 in DNA: TGCAGTGCTAGACTACTAGCGGGAGCATCGTACAATGAGCAGTACTTC. The V gene is TRBV20-1, the J gene TRBJ2-7, with 11 positions matching TRBD2. V trimming: 2 bases; J trimming: 7 bases; junction bases outside the gene matches: 13. The germline V gene has CDR1 DFQATT and CDR2 SNEGSKA (reference sequence). This CDR3 contains 16 residues.

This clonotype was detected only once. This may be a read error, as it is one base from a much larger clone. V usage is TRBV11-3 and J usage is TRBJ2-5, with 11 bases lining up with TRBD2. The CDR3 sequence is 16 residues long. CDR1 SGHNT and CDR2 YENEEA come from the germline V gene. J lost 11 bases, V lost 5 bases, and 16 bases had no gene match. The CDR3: CASSQLAGGPSNEQYF. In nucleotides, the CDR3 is TGTGCCAGCAGCCAATTAGCGGGAGGGCCTAGCAATGAGCAGTACTTC.

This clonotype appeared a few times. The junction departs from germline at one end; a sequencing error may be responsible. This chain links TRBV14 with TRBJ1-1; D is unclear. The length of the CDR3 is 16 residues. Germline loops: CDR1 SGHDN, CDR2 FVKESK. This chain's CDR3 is CASSQAVGVGNTKAFF. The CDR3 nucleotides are TGTGCCAGCAGCCAAGCCGTAGGCGTGGGGAACACTAAAGCTTTCTTT. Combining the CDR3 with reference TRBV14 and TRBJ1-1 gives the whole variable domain EAGVTQFPSHSVIEKGQTVTLRCDPISGHDNLYWYRRVMGKEIKFLLHFVKESKQDESGMPNNRFLAERTGGTYSTLKVQPAELEDSGVYFCASSQAVGVGNTKAFFGQGTRLTVV.